The rows below give T cell receptor beta chains drawn from one sample of a study of blood T cell repertoires in COVID-19. Data came from immunoSEQ multiplex PCR; TCRdb stores just in-frame clones and leaves some out. The sample includes some 130,000 clones, 80% to 90% of them seen just once. Sample: peripheral blood. These receptors were collected from a man aged 60 to 69 with COVID-19, enrolled during active disease. CDR3s include the opening cysteine and the closing phenylalanine or tryptophan. The order of the fields is clone size, V gene, CDR3 protein. Clone size is shown for a subset of rows, as once, few, many or a class of expanded clone.

-	TRBV9	CASSVGQELNTEAFF
-	TRBV7-2	CASSRGISGGTYNEQFF
once	TRBV13	CASSTLYQGSNEQFF
few	TRBV7-2	CASSLSLAEQFF
-	TRBV15	CATSREGTTMNTEAFF
-	TRBV19	CASSIVFDREYGYTF
-	TRBV9	CASSVLSPGDTEAFF
-	TRBV5-4	CASSLETGTGNTIYF
-	TRBV7-2	CASSLVVVSGGSGELFF
-	TRBV29-1	CSATVGGSSYEQYF
-	TRBV24-1	CATSDPVPGLAGTGELFF
-	TRBV29-1	CSVEGGGLNTEAFF
-	TRBV5-6	CASSLVEGSSYEQYF
-	TRBV28	CASSFQGFNSPLHF
-	TRBV4-2	CASSRTLAGGSNEQFF
-	TRBV19	CASSIGGRQGPKETQYF
-	TRBV6-1	CASSERGGAGELFF
once	TRBV5-5	CASSLVGPPRSTDTQYF
-	TRBV9	CASSELGGTGELFF
-	TRBV7-2	CASSYSDRGHEKLFF
-	TRBV18	CASSPILDRGTDTQYF
-	TRBV28	CASSPGTSSHQETQYF
-	TRBV4-3	CASSQDLTGPDTQYF
-	TRBV4-2	CASSQATGDDYGYTF
-	TRBV5-1	CASTVQGETQYF
few	TRBV20-1	CSASGGYSNQPQHF
-	TRBV14	CASSRTGTPNTEAFF
once	TRBV3-1/TRBV3-2	CASSQAPSAGFGNTIYF
-	TRBV29-1	CSVASASGGTIQYF
-	TRBV9	CASSVGDQGARNEKLFF
-	TRBV24-1	CATSDLDRNTGELFF
-	TRBV18	CASSPQSTTFSHEQYF
-	TRBV7-2	CASRLGGGVNEQFF
-	TRBV7-3	CASSLLAGGIDTQYF
-	TRBV2	CASGLAGEQYF
-	TRBV27	CASSFSSEETQYF
-	TRBV12-3/TRBV12-4	CASSLILSEQYF
once	TRBV30	CAWSPQGSPAFF
once	TRBV5-1	CASSLAGVSTDTQYF
-	TRBV6-1	CASSERRGVSWDTQYF
-	TRBV21-1	CASMRMNTEAFF
-	TRBV4-1	CASSQASGGSYEQYF
-	TRBV18	CASSPPTGGGFNEQFF
-	TRBV18	CASSPQITFGTGFHEQYF
-	TRBV5-6	CASSSINQPQHF
-	TRBV7-2	CASSLYGQNNSPLHF
-	TRBV4-1	CASSQDSAGRYEQYF
once	TRBV7-9	CASSQTGGRTEAFF
-	TRBV28	CASRPRTGEGSPLHF
few	TRBV10-2	CASSERKQGLANYGYTF
few	TRBV9	CASSEGGGGYTF